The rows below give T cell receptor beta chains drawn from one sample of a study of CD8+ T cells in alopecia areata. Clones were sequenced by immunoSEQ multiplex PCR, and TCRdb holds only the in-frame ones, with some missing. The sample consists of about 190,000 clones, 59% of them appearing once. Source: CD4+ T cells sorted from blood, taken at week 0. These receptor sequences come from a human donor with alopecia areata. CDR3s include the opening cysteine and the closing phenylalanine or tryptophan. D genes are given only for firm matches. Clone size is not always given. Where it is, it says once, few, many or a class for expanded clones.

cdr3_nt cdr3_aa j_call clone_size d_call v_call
TGCAGCGTTGGACAGGTTGCTCGCCTTGAGCAGTTCTTC CSVGQVARLEQFF TRBJ2-1 - - TRBV29-1
TGTGCCAGCAGCCCAGTAGACAGGCAAGGGCTCTACGAGCAGTACTTC CASSPVDRQGLYEQYF TRBJ2-7 many - TRBV11-2
TGTGCCTGGAGTCTAGGACAGGGAGGAGAGCAGTACTTC CAWSLGQGGEQYF TRBJ2-7 - TRBD1 TRBV30
TGCGCCAGCAGCCGATATGACAGGGGTAGGACCTACGAGCAGTACTTC CASSRYDRGRTYEQYF TRBJ2-7 - TRBD1 TRBV5-1
TGTGCCAGCAGCTTTGGGACAGTTTACGAGCAGTACTTC CASSFGTVYEQYF TRBJ2-7 - TRBD1 TRBV7-2
TGTGCCAGCAGTGAATTCGGTGGTTCTAATTCACCCCTCCACTTT CASSEFGGSNSPLHF TRBJ1-6 - - TRBV25-1
TGTGCCAGCAGTTGGTCGGGAACGGAGAGCAATCAGCCCCAGCATTTT CASSWSGTESNQPQHF TRBJ1-5 - - TRBV2
TGCGCCAGCAGCTTTCAAGGGACCAGCACAGATACGCAGTATTTT CASSFQGTSTDTQYF TRBJ2-3 - - TRBV5-1
TGTGCCAGCAGCCCGGACATAGTCGGGGCCGGGGAGCTGTTTTTT CASSPDIVGAGELFF TRBJ2-2 - - TRBV4-2
TGCGCCAGCAGCCGAGACAGAAGCACAGATACGCAGTATTTT CASSRDRSTDTQYF TRBJ2-3 - - TRBV4-1
TGCAGCGTTGAAGATCGGGGGGAACCCTACGAGCAGTACTTC CSVEDRGEPYEQYF TRBJ2-7 - TRBD2 TRBV29-1
TGTGCCACCAGCCCCCGCAGGGATTATCAGCCCCAGCATTTT CATSPRRDYQPQHF TRBJ1-5 few - TRBV15
TGTGCCAGTTCCATGGAGGGTTTTACCTATAATTCACCCCTCCACTTT CASSMEGFTYNSPLHF TRBJ1-6 - - TRBV19
TGTGCCTGGAGTGTACAGGGTGGGCCCCAGCATTTT CAWSVQGGPQHF TRBJ1-5 once - TRBV30
TGCGCCAGCAGCCAAAGTCCCCCTGGGGCCAACGTCCTGACTTTC CASSQSPPGANVLTF TRBJ2-6 few - TRBV5-1
TGTGCCAGCAGCTGGACAGGGGACCAGCCCCAGCATTTT CASSWTGDQPQHF TRBJ1-5 - TRBD1 TRBV7-9